Below are 9 T cell receptor beta chains sequenced from a single sample in a study of blood T cell repertoires in COVID-19. Profiling relied on immunoSEQ multiplex PCR, and the TCRdb table lists in-frame clones only, not all of them. The table lists more than 400,000 clones, less than 95% of them singletons. Sequenced: PBMCs or T cells enriched from blood (not recorded which). The receptors come from a man aged 18 to 30 who had recovered from COVID-19.

The rearrangement joins TRBV6-5 to TRBJ2-5, with D possibly TRBD2 on 5 matching bases. The CDR3 runs 15 residues. CDR1 is MNHEY and CDR2 is SVGAGI in the germline V gene. V was pared by 5 bases and J by 5 bases, with 18 bases between. The CDR3 sequence: CASSHIAAGVETQYF. The CDR3 nucleotides read TGTGCCAGCAGTCATATAGCTGCCGGGGTTGAGACCCAGTACTTC.

This clone is a singleton in its sample. The V call is TRBV19, the J call TRBJ1-1; D ambiguous. V lost 7 bases and J lost 2, with 17 bases in between. Looked up from germline, CDR1 is LNHDA and CDR2 is SQIVND (reference sequence). The CDR3 contains 15 residues. The CDR3 nucleotides are TGTGCCAGTATAAGGGCGTCTGAGGGAAACACTGAAGCTTTCTTT. Amino acid sequence: CASIRASEGNTEAFF.

The rearrangement uses TRBV15 and TRBJ1-1, with 7 bases lining up with TRBD1. Germline V lookup: CDR1 LNHNV, CDR2 YYDKDF (reference sequence). This CDR3 region has 14 residues. The V and J ends lost 3 bases and 1 base, in that order; junction bases with no gene match: 2. The CDR3, as DNA: TGTGCCACCAGCAGCCGGACAGGGAACACTGAAGCTTTCTTT. Residues: CATSSRTGNTEAFF.

The chain uses TRBV11-3 and TRBJ1-2; D gene ambiguous. This CDR3 spans 15 amino acids. Trimming removed 0 bases at V and 4 bases at J, with 12 bases between. Germline V gene sequence: CDR1 SGHNT, CDR2 YENEEA. The CDR3 is CASSLDSGLSYGYTF. The CDR3 region has the DNA TGTGCCAGCAGCTTAGATTCGGGTCTGAGCTATGGCTACACCTTC.

This sequence joins TRBV28 and TRBJ1-1; TRBD1 matches 9 bases. V trimming: 4 bases; J trimming: 6 bases; junction bases outside the gene matches: 6. CDR3 length: 14 amino acids. The germline gives CDR1 MDHEN, CDR2 SYDVKM. The CDR3 sequence is CASSYGDRVSEAFF. The CDR3 DNA is TGTGCCAGCAGTTACGGGGACAGGGTTTCTGAAGCTTTCTTT.

The V and J genes are TRBV5-4 and TRBJ2-7, with D maybe TRBD2 (7 bases). The germline CDR1 and CDR2 sequences are SGHNT and YYREEE (reference sequence). Trimming took 4 bases from V and 6 from J, leaving 14 bases between them. The CDR3 is 13 residues long. The CDR3 spells CASSKERGGEQYF. CDR3 bases: TGTGCCAGCAGCAAGGAGAGGGGGGGCGAGCAGTACTTC.

This chain joins TRBV7-2 and TRBJ2-7; 9 bases line up with TRBD2. Germline V gives CDR1 SGHTA, CDR2 FQGNSA. The junction had 2 bases not matched to a gene; V was cut back by 4 bases and J by 4 bases. The length of the CDR3 is 13 residues. CDR3 sequence: CASSSTSGYEQYF. Written as DNA, the CDR3 is TGTGCCAGCAGCTCTACTAGCGGGTACGAGCAGTACTTC.

The rearrangement links TRBV5-1 to TRBJ2-7; possible D gene TRBD2, 5 bases. The length of the CDR3 is 16 residues. Germline V CDR1 and CDR2: SGHRS, YFSETQ. Trimming took off 0 bases at V and 9 bases at J, with 22 bases between the two ends. The CDR3 loop reads CASSLAAGSSSPGQYF. The CDR3 DNA follows: TGCGCCAGCAGCTTGGCCGCTGGGAGTTCGTCACCCGGGCAGTACTTC.

The chain recombines TRBV4-2 with TRBJ2-1, with a possible D match to TRBD2 (6 bases). The germline V and J ends were trimmed by 4 bases and 5 bases, with 18 bases remaining between them. The length of the CDR3 is 16 residues. The germline V gene encodes CDR1 LGHNA and CDR2 YNFKEQ. The CDR3 loop reads CASSLTGGRGNNEQFF. Here the CDR3 DNA reads TGTGCCAGCAGCCTCACCGGGGGACGGGGTAACAATGAGCAGTTCTTC.